Sequencing of this T cell receptor (beta chain) was carried out in a study of CD8+CD57+ T cells in acquired aplastic anemia. For the study at large: Each DNA sample taken from sorted CD4+ and CD8+ cells came to about 3.4 ug on average.

With respect to this clonotype: Its antigen is unidentified.

Germline CDR1 is SGDLS and CDR2 is YYNGEE. Trimming removed 4 bases from V and 8 bases from J, with 19 bases in between. The CDR3 is made up of 15 amino acids. Genomic DNA served as template for TCR beta VDJ and CDR3 profiling. TCRdb re-called the reads with MiXCR, one entry per CDR3 protein. The sample lists 270,000 or so distinct CDR3 sequences, 82% seen once, with 40% to 55% in the top ten. Whole-study results and caveats: Overlapping CD8+ CDR3 repertoires of patients and controls contained some 30 shared sequences.

Sequencing was done on patients that had shown CD8+CD57+ cell expansion by flow cytometry. The chain couples TRBV9 to TRBJ2-1, with D perhaps matching TRBD2 (6 bases). The source is a human donor with aplastic anemia. The specimen was sorted CD4+, CD8+, or CD8+CD57+ T cells (not recorded which) from PBMCs. For the CDR3, the DNA is TGTGCCAGCAGCCTATCTCGCGGGGCTTGGGATGAGCAGTTCTTC. Translating it yields CASSLSRGAWDEQFF. The full variable domain, completed using reference TRBV9 and TRBJ2-1, is DSGVTQTPKHLITATGQRVTLRCSPRSGDLSVYWYQQSLDQGLQFLIQYYNGEERAKGNILERFSAQQFPDLHSELNLSSLELGDSALYFCASSLSRGAWDEQFFGPGTRLTVL.